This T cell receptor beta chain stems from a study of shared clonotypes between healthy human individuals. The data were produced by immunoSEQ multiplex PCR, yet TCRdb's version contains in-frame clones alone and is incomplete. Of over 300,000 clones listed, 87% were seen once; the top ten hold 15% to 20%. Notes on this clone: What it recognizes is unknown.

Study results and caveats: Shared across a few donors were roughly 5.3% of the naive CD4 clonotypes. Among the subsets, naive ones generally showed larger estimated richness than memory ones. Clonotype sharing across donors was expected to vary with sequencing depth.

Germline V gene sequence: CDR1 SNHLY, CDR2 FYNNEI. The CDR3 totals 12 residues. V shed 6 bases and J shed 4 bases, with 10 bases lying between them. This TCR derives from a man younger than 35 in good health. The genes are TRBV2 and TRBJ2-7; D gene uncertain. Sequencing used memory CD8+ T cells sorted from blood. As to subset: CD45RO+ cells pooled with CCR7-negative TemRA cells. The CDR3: CASSDEAYEQYF. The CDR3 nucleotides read TGTGCCAGCAGCGACGAAGCGTACGAGCAGTACTTC. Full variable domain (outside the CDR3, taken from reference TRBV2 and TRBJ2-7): EPEVTQTPSHQVTQMGQEVILRCVPISNHLYFYWYRQILGQKVEFLVSFYNNEISEKSEIFDDQFSVERPDGSNFTLKIRSTKLEDSAMYFCASSDEAYEQYFGPGTRLTVT.